The 21 T cell receptor beta chains presented below share a single source sample, sequenced in a study of blood T cell repertoires in COVID-19 (TCRdb year 2020). The library relied on the immunoSEQ multiplex PCR assay. TCRdb took over this immuneACCESS table, retaining in-frame rearrangements with V and J assigned. Such tables are incomplete; in checked studies, under half of the missing clones stem from an unresolved V gene, and the remainder is unexplained. The sample data list about 71,000 clones, and 80% to 95% of these were observed just once. The leading ten clones occupy less than 0.8% of the sample. Sequencing used peripheral blood. All receptors derive from an elderly woman with acute or convalescent COVID-19.

V gene TRBV5-1 combines with J gene TRBJ2-7; D is possibly TRBD1 (5 bases). The CDR3 extends over 14 amino acids. Germline values: CDR1 SGHRS, CDR2 YFSETQ. The germline V and J ends were trimmed by 0 bases and 2 bases, with 9 bases remaining between them. CDR3 protein: CASSLGDRAYEQYF. The CDR3 DNA sequence: TGCGCCAGCAGCTTGGGTGACAGAGCCTACGAGCAGTACTTC.

The rearrangement joins TRBV7-3 to TRBJ2-1, with D possibly being TRBD2 (5 bases). Germline V gene lookup returns CDR1 SGHTA and CDR2 FQGTGA. The CDR3 spans 15 residues. Deletions cut 2 bases from V and 2 bases from J, with 10 bases between. The DNA of the CDR3 is TGTGCCAGCAGCTTAGGGAGTACTGCCTACAATGAGCAGTTCTTC. Protein product: CASSLGSTAYNEQFF.

The chain employs TRBV5-1 and TRBJ1-4; 7 bases are a match to TRBD1. Trimming at V came to 2 bases and at J to 2 bases, leaving 0 bases not matched to a gene. The CDR3 length is 14 residues. Germline V gene lookup returns CDR1 SGHRS and CDR2 YFSETQ. The CDR3 spells CASSLQGTNEKLFF. Here the CDR3 DNA reads TGCGCCAGCAGCTTACAGGGGACTAATGAAAAACTGTTTTTT.

The chain couples TRBV28 to TRBJ1-2, with 10 positions matching TRBD1. Per the germline V gene, CDR1 is MDHEN and CDR2 is SYDVKM. The CDR3 covers 14 residues. Trimming cost V 3 bases and J 5 bases; bases outside gene matches: 3. This CDR3 is CASSFWDRGYGYTF. The DNA for the CDR3 is TGTGCCAGCAGTTTTTGGGACAGGGGATATGGCTACACCTTC.

The table lists this clone with a count of one. J is TRBJ2-3 and V is TRBV13; unclear D gene. V lost 1 base and J lost 0, with 8 bases in between. The CDR3 runs 15 residues. Per germline, CDR1 PRHDT and CDR2 FYEKMQ (reference sequence). CDR3 region: CASSLDPTSTDTQYF. In nucleotides, the CDR3 is TGTGCCAGCAGCTTAGACCCTACTAGCACAGATACGCAGTATTTT.

V is TRBV9 and J is TRBJ1-2, with D possibly being TRBD1 (5 bases). Trimming cost V 0 bases and J 10 bases, with 10 bases left between them. Germline values: CDR1 SGDLS, CDR2 YYNGEE. The CDR3 has 12 residues. The CDR3: CASSVALGAYTF. The CDR3 DNA follows: TGTGCCAGCAGCGTAGCGTTAGGGGCCTACACCTTC.

Remarks on this clone: Distinct nucleotide sequences in the sample also encode this CDR3. The rearrangement links TRBV19 to TRBJ1-2; no clear D. V was pared by 1 base and J by 4 bases, with 4 bases between. CDR3 size: 12 residues. Germline CDR1 and CDR2: LNHDA and SQIVND (reference sequence). The CDR3 sequence is CASSIAGYGYTF. The CDR3, as DNA: TGTGCCAGTAGTATAGCGGGCTATGGCTACACCTTC.

Concerning this clone: The sample holds other DNA sequences that translate to the same CDR3. This chain uses TRBV7-3 with TRBJ1-1; unclear D gene. The V gene's germline CDR1 is SGHTA and CDR2 FQGTGA. The CDR3 loop spans 13 amino acids. Trimming took 3 bases from V and 1 from J, leaving 6 bases between them. For the CDR3, the DNA is TGTGCCAGCAGCTTTCAGGCGAACACTGAAGCTTTCTTT. It encodes CASSFQANTEAFF. Using reference TRBV7-3 and TRBJ1-1 for the parts outside the CDR3, the full variable domain is GAGVSQTPSNKVTEKGKYVELRCDPISGHTALYWYRQSLGQGPEFLIYFQGTGAADDSGLPNDRFFAVRPEGSVSTLKIQRTERGDSAVYLCASSFQANTEAFFGQGTRLTVV.

This CDR3 reads CASSVLRSTSANEQFF. In nucleotides, the CDR3 is TGTGCCAGCAGCGTTCTCCGGTCGACTAGCGCGAATGAGCAGTTCTTC. This chain uses TRBV9 with TRBJ2-1; 8 nucleotides match TRBD2. The CDR3 loop spans 16 amino acids. The V segment lost 2 bases and the J segment 7 bases; nucleotides outside the gene matches: 11. CDR1 and CDR2 from the germline V gene are SGDLS and YYNGEE.

V is TRBV4-1 and J is TRBJ1-5; 9 bases fit TRBD1. The CDR3 loop spans 16 amino acids. Trimming at V came to 3 bases and at J to 4 bases, leaving 7 bases not matched to a gene. Germline V gives CDR1 MGHRA, CDR2 YSYEKL. The CDR3 sequence: CASSQGTGTGNQPQHF. In DNA, the CDR3 is TGCGCCAGCAGCCAGGGAACCGGGACAGGGAATCAGCCCCAGCATTTT.

The DNA for the CDR3 is TGCGCCAGCAGCTTGGGAGGGTCTTTTGAAAAACTGTTTTTT. Translating gives CASSLGGSFEKLFF. The chain couples TRBV5-1 to TRBJ1-4; D unresolved. The CDR3 has 14 amino acids. V was shortened by 0 bases and J by 7 bases, with 10 bases between the two germline ends. CDR1 SGHRS and CDR2 YFSETQ come from the germline V gene.

The rearrangement uses TRBV3-1 (or the pseudogene TRBV3-2) and TRBJ1-1; no reliable D call. CDR3 length equals 13 residues. V lost 0 bases, J lost 4 bases, and 6 bases lay in between. The germline gives CDR1 LGHDT, CDR2 YNNKEL (reference sequence). CDR3 nucleotide sequence: TGTGCCAGCAGCCAAGAATGGCTCACTGAAGCTTTCTTT. Translation: CASSQEWLTEAFF.

This chain uses TRBV7-8 with TRBJ2-7, with TRBD2 matching over 9 bases. The CDR3 has 15 amino acids. In germline, CDR1 is SGHVS, CDR2 FQNEAQ. Trimming removed 5 bases from V and 7 bases from J; junction bases left unmatched: 12. CDR3 in amino acids: CASSVGTSLIWEQYF. CDR3 nucleotide sequence: TGTGCCAGCAGCGTCGGGACTAGCCTGATATGGGAGCAGTACTTC.

This clone was seen only once. This chain joins TRBV2 and TRBJ2-7; the match to TRBD1 covers 10 bases. V lost 8 bases, J lost 2 bases, and 6 bases stayed unmatched. The germline V gene has CDR1 SNHLY and CDR2 FYNNEI. The CDR3 extends over 14 amino acids. CDR3: CASGPGQGPYEQYF. In nucleotides, the CDR3 is TGTGCCAGCGGACCGGGACAGGGGCCCTACGAGCAGTACTTC.

The J gene is TRBJ2-3, the V gene TRBV28; the match to TRBD2 covers 10 bases. V shed 7 bases and J 6 bases; nucleotides not matched to a gene: 16. Germline CDR1 is MDHEN and CDR2 is SYDVKM. The CDR3 runs to 17 residues. The CDR3 DNA reads TGTGCCAGCAAGATAATTAGCGGGAGGCCCTCCCAGGATACGCAGTATTTT. Residues: CASKIISGRPSQDTQYF.

The rearrangement links TRBV25-1 to TRBJ2-7, with TRBD1 matching over 8 bases. Germline CDR1 MGHDK, CDR2 SYGVNS. Losses at the gene ends were 5 bases for V and 0 bases for J; bases not matched to a gene: 6. The CDR3 spans 15 residues. The CDR3 DNA reads as TGTGCCAGCAGTCCCAGACAGGGGCGCTCCTACGAGCAGTACTTC. This encodes CASSPRQGRSYEQYF.

This clone was detected a few times. V is TRBV14 and J is TRBJ2-7; D gene unclear. Germline V gives CDR1 SGHDN, CDR2 FVKESK. Trimming took off 3 bases at V and 9 bases at J, with 9 bases between the two ends. The CDR3 is 11 amino acids. The CDR3: CASSHRNVQYF. The CDR3 bases are TGTGCCAGCAGCCATAGAAATGTGCAGTACTTC. The full variable domain, with the rest looked up from reference TRBV14 and TRBJ2-7, is EAGVTQFPSHSVIEKGQTVTLRCDPISGHDNLYWYRRVMGKEIKFLLHFVKESKQDESGMPNNRFLAERTGGTYSTLKVQPAELEDSGVYFCASSHRNVQYFGPGTRLTVT.

This clone was found once. The J gene is TRBJ1-4, the V gene TRBV4-1; 7 positions match TRBD1. With 0 bases clipped from V and 11 bases from J, the junction kept 12 bases outside the gene matches. Germline V gene sequence: CDR1 MGHRA, CDR2 YSYEKL. The CDR3 sequence is 16 residues long. For the CDR3, the DNA is TGCGCCAGCAGCCAAGATGCCGGGACAGCCGTGAGTAAACTGTTTTTT. It encodes CASSQDAGTAVSKLFF.

V and J are TRBV19 and TRBJ2-1; 10 positions match TRBD1. V shed 7 bases, J shed 6 bases, and the junction held 12 bases outside the gene matches. CDR1 LNHDA and CDR2 SQIVND come from the germline V gene (reference sequence). This CDR3 contains 16 residues. The CDR3 is CASTTGAGTGVNEQFF. Here the CDR3 DNA reads TGTGCCAGTACAACCGGAGCCGGGACAGGGGTCAATGAGCAGTTCTTC. Variable domain in full (rest from reference TRBV19 and TRBJ2-1): DGGITQSPKYLFRKEGQNVTLSCEQNLNHDAMYWYRQDPGQGLRLIYYSQIVNDFQKGDIAEGYSVSREKKESFPLTVTSAQKNPTAFYLCASTTGAGTGVNEQFFGPGTRLTVL.

This clone was recorded a few times. This chain links TRBV18 with TRBJ2-7, with a tentative D call TRBD1 (6 bases). This CDR3 contains 12 residues. CDR1 and CDR2 (germline): KGHSH, LQKENI. V lost 2 bases to trimming and J lost 6 bases, with 8 bases between them. The CDR3 protein is CASSPWGLEQYF. DNA for the CDR3: TGTGCCAGCTCACCATGGGGGCTCGAGCAGTACTTC.

J is TRBJ1-2 and V is TRBV4-3; D gene uncertain. There are 16 residues in the CDR3. The germline V and J ends were trimmed by 0 bases and 4 bases, with 15 bases remaining between them. From germline, CDR1 is LGHNA and CDR2 YSLEER. The CDR3: CASSQEVAEPIYGYTF. The CDR3 DNA follows: TGCGCCAGCAGCCAAGAAGTGGCGGAGCCGATCTATGGCTACACCTTC.